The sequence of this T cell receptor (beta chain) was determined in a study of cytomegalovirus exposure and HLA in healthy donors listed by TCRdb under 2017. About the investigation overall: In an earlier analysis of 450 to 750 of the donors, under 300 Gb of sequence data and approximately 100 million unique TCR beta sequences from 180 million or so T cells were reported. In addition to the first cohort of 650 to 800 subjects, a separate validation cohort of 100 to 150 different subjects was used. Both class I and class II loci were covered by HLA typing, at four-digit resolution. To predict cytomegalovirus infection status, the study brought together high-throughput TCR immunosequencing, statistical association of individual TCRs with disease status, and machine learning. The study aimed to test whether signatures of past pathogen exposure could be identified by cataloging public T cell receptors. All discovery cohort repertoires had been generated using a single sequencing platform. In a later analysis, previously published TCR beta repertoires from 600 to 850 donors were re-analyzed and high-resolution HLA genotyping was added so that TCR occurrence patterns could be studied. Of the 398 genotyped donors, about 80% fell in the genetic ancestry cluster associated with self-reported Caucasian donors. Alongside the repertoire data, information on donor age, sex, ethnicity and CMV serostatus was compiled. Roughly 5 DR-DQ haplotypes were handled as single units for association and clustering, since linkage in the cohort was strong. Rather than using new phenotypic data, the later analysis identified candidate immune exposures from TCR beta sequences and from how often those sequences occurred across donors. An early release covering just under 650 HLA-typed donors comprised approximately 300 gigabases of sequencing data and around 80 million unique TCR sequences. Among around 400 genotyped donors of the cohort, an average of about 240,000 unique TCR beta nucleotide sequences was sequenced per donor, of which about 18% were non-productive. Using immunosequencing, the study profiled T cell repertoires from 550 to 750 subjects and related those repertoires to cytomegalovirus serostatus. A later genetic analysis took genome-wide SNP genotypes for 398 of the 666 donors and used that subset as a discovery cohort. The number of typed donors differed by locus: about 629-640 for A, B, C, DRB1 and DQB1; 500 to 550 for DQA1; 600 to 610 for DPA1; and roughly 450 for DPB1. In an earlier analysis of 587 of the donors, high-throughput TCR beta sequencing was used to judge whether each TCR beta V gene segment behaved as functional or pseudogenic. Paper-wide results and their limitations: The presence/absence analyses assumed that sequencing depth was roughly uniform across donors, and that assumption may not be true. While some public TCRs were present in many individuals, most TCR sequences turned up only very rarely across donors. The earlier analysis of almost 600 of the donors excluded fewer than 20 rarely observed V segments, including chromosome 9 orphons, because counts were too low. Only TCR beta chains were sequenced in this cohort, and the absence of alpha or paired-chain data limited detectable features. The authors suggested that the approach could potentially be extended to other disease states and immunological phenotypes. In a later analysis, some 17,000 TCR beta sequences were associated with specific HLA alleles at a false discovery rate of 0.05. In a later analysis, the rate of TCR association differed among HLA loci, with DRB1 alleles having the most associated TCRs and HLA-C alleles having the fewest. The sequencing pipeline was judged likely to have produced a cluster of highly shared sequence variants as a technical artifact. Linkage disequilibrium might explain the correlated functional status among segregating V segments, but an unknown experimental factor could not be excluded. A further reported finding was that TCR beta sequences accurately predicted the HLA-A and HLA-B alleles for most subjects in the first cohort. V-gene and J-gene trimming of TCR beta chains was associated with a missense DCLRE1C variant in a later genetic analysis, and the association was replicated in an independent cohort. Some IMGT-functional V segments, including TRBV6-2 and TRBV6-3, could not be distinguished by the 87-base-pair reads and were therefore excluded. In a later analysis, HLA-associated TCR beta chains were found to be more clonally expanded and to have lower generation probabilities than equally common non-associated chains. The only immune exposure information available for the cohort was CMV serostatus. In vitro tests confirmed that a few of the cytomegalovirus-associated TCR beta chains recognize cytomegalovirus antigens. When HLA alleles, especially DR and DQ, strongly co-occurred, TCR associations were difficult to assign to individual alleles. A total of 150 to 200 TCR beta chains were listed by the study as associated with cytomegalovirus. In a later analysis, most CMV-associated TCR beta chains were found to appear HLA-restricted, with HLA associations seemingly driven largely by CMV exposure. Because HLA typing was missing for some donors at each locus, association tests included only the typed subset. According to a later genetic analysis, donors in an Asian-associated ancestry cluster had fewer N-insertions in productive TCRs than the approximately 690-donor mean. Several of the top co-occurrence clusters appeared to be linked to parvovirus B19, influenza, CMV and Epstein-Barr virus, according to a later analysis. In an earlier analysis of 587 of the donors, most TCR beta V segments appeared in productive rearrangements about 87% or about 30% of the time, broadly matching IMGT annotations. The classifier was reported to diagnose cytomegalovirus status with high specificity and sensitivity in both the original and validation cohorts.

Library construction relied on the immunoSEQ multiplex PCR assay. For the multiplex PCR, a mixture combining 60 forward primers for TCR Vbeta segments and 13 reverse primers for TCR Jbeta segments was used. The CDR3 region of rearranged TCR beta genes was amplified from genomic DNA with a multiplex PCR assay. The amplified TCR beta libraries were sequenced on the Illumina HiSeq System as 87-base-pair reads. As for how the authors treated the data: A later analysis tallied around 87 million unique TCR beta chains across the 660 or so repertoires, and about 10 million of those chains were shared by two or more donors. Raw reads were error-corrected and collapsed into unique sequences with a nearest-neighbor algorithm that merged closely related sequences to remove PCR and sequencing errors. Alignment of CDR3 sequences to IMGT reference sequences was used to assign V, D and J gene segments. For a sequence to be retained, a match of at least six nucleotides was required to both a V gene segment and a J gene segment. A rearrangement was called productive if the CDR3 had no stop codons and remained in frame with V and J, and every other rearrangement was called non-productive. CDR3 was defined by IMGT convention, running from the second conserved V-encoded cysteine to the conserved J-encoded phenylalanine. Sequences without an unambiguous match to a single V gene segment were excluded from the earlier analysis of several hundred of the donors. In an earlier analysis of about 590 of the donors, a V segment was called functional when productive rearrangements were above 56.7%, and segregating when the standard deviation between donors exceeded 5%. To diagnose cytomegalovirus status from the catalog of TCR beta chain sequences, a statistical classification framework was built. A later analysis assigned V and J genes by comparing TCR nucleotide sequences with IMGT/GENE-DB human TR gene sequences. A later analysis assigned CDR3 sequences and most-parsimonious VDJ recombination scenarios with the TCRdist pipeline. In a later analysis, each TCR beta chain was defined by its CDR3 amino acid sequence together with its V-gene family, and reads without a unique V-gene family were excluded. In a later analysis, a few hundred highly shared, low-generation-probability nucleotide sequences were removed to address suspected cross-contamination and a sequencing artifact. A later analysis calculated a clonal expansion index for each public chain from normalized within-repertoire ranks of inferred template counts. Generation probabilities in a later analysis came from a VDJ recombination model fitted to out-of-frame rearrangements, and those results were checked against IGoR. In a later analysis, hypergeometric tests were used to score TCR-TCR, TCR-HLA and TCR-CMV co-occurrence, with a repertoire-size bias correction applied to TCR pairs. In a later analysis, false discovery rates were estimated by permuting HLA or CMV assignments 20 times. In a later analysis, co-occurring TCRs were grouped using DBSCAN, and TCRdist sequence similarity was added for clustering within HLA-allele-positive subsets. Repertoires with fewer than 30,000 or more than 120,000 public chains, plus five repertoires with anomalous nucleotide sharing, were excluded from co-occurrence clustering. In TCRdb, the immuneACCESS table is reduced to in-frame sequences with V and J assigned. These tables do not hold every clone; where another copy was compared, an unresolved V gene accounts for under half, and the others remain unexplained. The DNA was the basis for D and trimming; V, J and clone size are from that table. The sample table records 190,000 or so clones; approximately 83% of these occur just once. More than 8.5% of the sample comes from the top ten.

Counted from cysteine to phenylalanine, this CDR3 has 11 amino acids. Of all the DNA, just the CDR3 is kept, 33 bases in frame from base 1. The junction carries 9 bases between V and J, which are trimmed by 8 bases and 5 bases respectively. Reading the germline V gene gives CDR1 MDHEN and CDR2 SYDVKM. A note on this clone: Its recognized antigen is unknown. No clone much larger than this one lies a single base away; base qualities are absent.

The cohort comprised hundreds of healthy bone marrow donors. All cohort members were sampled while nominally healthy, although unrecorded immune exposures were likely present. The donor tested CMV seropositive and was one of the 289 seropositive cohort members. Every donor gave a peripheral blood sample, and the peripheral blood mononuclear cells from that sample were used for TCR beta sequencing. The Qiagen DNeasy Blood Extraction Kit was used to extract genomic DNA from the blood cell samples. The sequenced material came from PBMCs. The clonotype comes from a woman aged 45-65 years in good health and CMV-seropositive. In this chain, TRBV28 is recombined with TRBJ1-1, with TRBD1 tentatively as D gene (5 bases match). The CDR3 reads CASASGTEAFF. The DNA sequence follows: TGTGCCAGCGCCTCAGGGACTGAAGCTTTCTTT. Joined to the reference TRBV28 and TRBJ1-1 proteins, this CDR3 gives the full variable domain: DVKVTQSSRYLVKRTGEKVFLECVQDMDHENMFWYRQDPGLGLRLIYFSYDVKMKEKGDIPEGYSVSREKKERFSLILESASTNQTSMYLCASASGTEAFFGQGTRLTVV.